The rows below give T cell receptor beta chains drawn from one sample of a study of shared clonotypes between healthy human individuals. TCRdb's copy holds only in-frame clones and misses some; the assay was immunoSEQ multiplex PCR. The table shows about 2 million clones, with just under 95% occurring only once. Sequences were obtained from naive CD8+ T cells sorted from blood. All receptors derive from a man aged 18 to 30 in good health. CDR3s leave out the opening cysteine and the closing phenylalanine or tryptophan.

j_gene: TRBJ2-7; v_gene: TRBV27; CDR3aa: ASSPSPGQAEIVEQY
j_gene: TRBJ2-7; v_gene: TRBV7-2; CDR3aa: ASSLALTRQGGGSYEQY
j_gene: TRBJ2-5; v_gene: TRBV11-2; CDR3aa: ASSSPWYSETQY
j_gene: TRBJ2-3; v_gene: TRBV27; CDR3aa: ASTPAGGTDTQY
j_gene: TRBJ1-5; v_gene: TRBV4-1; CDR3aa: ASSQAGTGRLPQH
j_gene: TRBJ2-7; v_gene: TRBV5-8; CDR3aa: ASSLDAGVEQY
j_gene: TRBJ2-7; v_gene: TRBV6-5; CDR3aa: ASSPLGESYEQY
j_gene: TRBJ1-5; v_gene: TRBV7-9; CDR3aa: ASSSYRDRGRQPQH
j_gene: TRBJ2-7; v_gene: TRBV27; CDR3aa: ASSSPGQGLSYEQY
j_gene: TRBJ2-7; v_gene: TRBV7-9; CDR3aa: ASSLQVQDEQY
j_gene: TRBJ2-7; v_gene: TRBV13; CDR3aa: ASSLASGTGFPYEQY
j_gene: TRBJ1-5; v_gene: TRBV27; CDR3aa: ASAHRDANQPQH
j_gene: TRBJ2-7; v_gene: TRBV19; CDR3aa: ASSIWGNNYEQY
j_gene: TRBJ1-2; v_gene: TRBV27; CDR3aa: ASSLDSGYGYT
j_gene: TRBJ1-6; v_gene: TRBV6-1; CDR3aa: AIEDRDNSPLH
j_gene: TRBJ2-7; v_gene: TRBV30; CDR3aa: AWGNSYEQY
j_gene: TRBJ1-2; v_gene: TRBV28; CDR3aa: ASSLVLGLNYGYT
j_gene: TRBJ1-2; v_gene: TRBV5-1; CDR3aa: ARVAGTANYGYT
j_gene: TRBJ2-5; v_gene: TRBV15; CDR3aa: ATSSALMGAGTQY
j_gene: TRBJ1-1; v_gene: TRBV14; CDR3aa: ASSQVRQMNTEAF
j_gene: TRBJ1-4; v_gene: TRBV6-5; CDR3aa: ASSYSIDIEKLF
j_gene: TRBJ2-5; v_gene: TRBV11-2; CDR3aa: ASSLNETQY
j_gene: TRBJ1-4; v_gene: TRBV13; CDR3aa: ASSSGQGEKLF
j_gene: TRBJ2-3; v_gene: TRBV2; CDR3aa: ASPFSRGSSTDTQY
j_gene: TRBJ2-7; v_gene: TRBV6-1; CDR3aa: ASSENAIPYEQY
j_gene: TRBJ2-7; v_gene: TRBV4-1; CDR3aa: ASSPPGRGWEQY
j_gene: TRBJ2-1; v_gene: TRBV10-1; CDR3aa: ASSEGTNFEQF